The 4 T cell receptor beta chains below were found in one sample sequenced in a study of regulatory T cells in long-lasting Graves disease. Through Arm-PCR of CDR3 regions and iRepertoire HTBI primers, TCR beta libraries were built. MiXCR, applied by TCRdb to the multiplex PCR reads, yields one record per CDR3 protein. The sample holds around 400,000 distinct CDR3 sequences, 12% seen once. Time point reported: newly diagnosed GD, antithyroid drugs for less than 3 months. From PBMCs, RNA was extracted and then used to make the TCR library. This sample was also put to use in a study of T cells in Graves' hyperthyroidism and ophthalmopathy.

The sequencing used peripheral blood mononuclear cells (PBMCs), collected at new diagnosis, from a patient treated with antithyroid drugs. All receptors come from a woman aged 18 to 35 with Graves disease.

The V call is TRBV10-3, the J call TRBJ1-3; TRBD1 is a possible D gene (6 bases). Germline V gene sequence: CDR1 ENHRY, CDR2 SYGVKD. This CDR3 has 16 residues. V lost 0 bases and J 4 bases, leaving 13 bases between the germline ends. CDR3: CAISESSGDTGNTIYF. As DNA, the CDR3 is TGTGCCATCAGTGAGTCATCAGGGGACACAGGAAACACCATATATTTT.

Ten or more counts support this clonotype. The rearrangement joins TRBV7-6 to TRBJ2-3, with 13 bases fitting TRBD2. Germline CDR1 is SGHVS and CDR2 is FNYEAQ. The trim removed 1 base at V and 3 bases at J, leaving 7 bases unmatched. This CDR3 has 18 amino acids. The CDR3 DNA reads TGTGCCAGCAGCTTAGGCCCCCGACTAGCGGGGGGAACAGATACGCAGTATTTT. Translating it yields CASSLGPRLAGGTDTQYF.

The chain carries TRBV7-8 and TRBJ2-3; 9 positions match TRBD2. The CDR3 is 16 amino acids. J gave up 7 bases and V 4 bases, and 12 bases lay outside the gene matches. Germline assignment: CDR1 SGHVS and CDR2 FQNEAQ. The CDR3 nucleotides read TGTGCCAGCAGCTCGACTCAGCGGGGGGCTATAAATACGCAGTATTTT. This gives the protein CASSSTQRGAINTQYF.

This clonotype was observed a few times. A much larger clone sits a single nucleotide away, making a read error possible. V and J are TRBV7-2 and TRBJ1-2, with 8 bases aligning to TRBD1. Germline CDR1 is SGHTA and CDR2 is FQGNSA. The CDR3 extends over 16 amino acids. CDR3 amino acids: CVSSISTGGTNYGYTF. Here the CDR3 DNA reads TGTGTCAGCAGCATATCTACAGGGGGTACTAACTATGGCTACACCTTC.